This TCR beta chain was sequenced during a study of T and B cells in COVID-19 patients. The study's findings and limits: At recovery TRB diversity and richness exceeded healthy donors, after highly clonal active COVID-19 repertoires. Exclusive to the recovered cohort were more than 2,000 TCR clusters, about 29 of them with low generation probability.

Multiplex PCR with BIOMED2 TRB-A/B primer pools amplified TRB rearrangements. TCRdb re-derived calls from the multiplex PCR reads in MiXCR, one entry per CDR3 protein. The sample consists of 13,000 or so distinct CDR3 sequences, 28% of them appearing once. About this clonotype: Its cognate antigen is unknown.

Blood genomic DNA input for TRB amplification was about 240-550 ng. V lost 2 bases and J lost 1, with 15 bases in between. The CDR3 covers 17 residues. The germline V gene encodes CDR1 MNHEY and CDR2 SVGEGT. The clonotype was recovered from a human donor who had recovered from COVID-19. The chain is built from TRBV6-2 or TRBV6-3 and TRBJ1-3, with a tentative D call TRBD1 (5 bases). The sequenced sample consisted of blood. The CDR3 region is CASSYELGDSSGNTIYF. CDR3 nucleotide sequence: TGTGCCAGCAGTTACGAGTTGGGGGACTCTTCTGGAAACACCATATATTTT.